These 27 T cell receptor beta chains were all obtained from the same sample, sequenced in a study of blood T cell repertoires in COVID-19. The protocol was immunoSEQ multiplex PCR, while the TCRdb copy is restricted to in-frame clones and leaves out a portion. Of just under 85,000 clones in the sample, over 70% were seen once. Sample: peripheral blood. These receptors were obtained from an older woman with acute or convalescent COVID-19.

The chain uses TRBV6-5 and TRBJ1-2; weak D call: TRBD1 (6 bases). Trimming removed 0 bases at V and 1 base at J, with 12 bases between. This CDR3 is built from 16 residues. Germline V gene data show CDR1 as MNHEY and CDR2 as SVGAGI. In DNA form, the CDR3 reads TGTGCCAGCAGTTACTCGGGGGCCGAGGGTAACTATGGCTACACCTTC. It is translated as CASSYSGAEGNYGYTF.

The CDR3 protein is CASSKDRWGNQPQHF. DNA of the CDR3: TGTGCCAGCAGTAAGGACAGGTGGGGCAATCAGCCCCAGCATTTT. The gene calls are TRBV9 and TRBJ1-5; 7 nucleotides agree with TRBD1. The ends lost 5 bases at V and 2 bases at J; junction bases unmatched: 7. This CDR3 is 15 amino acids long. Germline CDR1 is SGDLS and CDR2 is YYNGEE.

V gene TRBV7-2 combines with J gene TRBJ1-2; TRBD1 matches at 8 bases. Germline CDR1 SGHTA, CDR2 FQGNSA. There are 13 residues in the CDR3. V gave up 8 bases and J gave up 5 bases; unmatched junction bases: 7. DNA for the CDR3: TGTGCCAGCCGGGCGGACAGGGTATATGGCTACACCTTC. Protein sequence: CASRADRVYGYTF.

The chain is built from TRBV15 and TRBJ2-1; 8 nucleotides line up with TRBD2. CDR3 size: 15 residues. Per germline, CDR1 LNHNV and CDR2 YYDKDF (reference sequence). Trimming took 0 bases from V and 9 from J; bases not matched to a gene: 7. The CDR3: CATSRDRALAGEQFF. CDR3 in DNA: TGTGCCACCAGCAGAGATAGGGCGCTAGCGGGTGAGCAGTTCTTC.

The chain carries TRBV7-2 and TRBJ1-2; TRBD1 is a possible D gene (6 bases). The germline V and J ends were trimmed by 2 bases and 3 bases, with 7 bases remaining between them. The CDR3 has 13 amino acids. Germline V gives CDR1 SGHTA, CDR2 FQGNSA. CDR3 region: CASSLKGDYGYTF. The CDR3 DNA is TGTGCCAGCAGCTTAAAGGGGGACTATGGCTACACCTTC.

The chain has TRBV28 and TRBJ1-6; TRBD1 matches at 8 bases. Germline lookup yields CDR1 MDHEN and CDR2 SYDVKM. The CDR3 spans 15 residues. J was trimmed by 10 bases and V by 0 bases; bases with no gene match: 5. CDR3: CASSLWGTGGSPLHF. The CDR3, as DNA: TGTGCCAGCAGTTTATGGGGGACAGGAGGATCACCCCTCCACTTT. The variable domain in full, with the rest retrieved from reference TRBV28 and TRBJ1-6, is DVKVTQSSRYLVKRTGEKVFLECVQDMDHENMFWYRQDPGLGLRLIYFSYDVKMKEKGDIPEGYSVSREKKERFSLILESASTNQTSMYLCASSLWGTGGSPLHFGNGTRLTVT.

As regards this clone: Other nucleotide sequences from this sample produce the same CDR3. The rearrangement joins TRBV5-1 to TRBJ2-3; D perhaps matches TRBD2 (5 bases). The V end was cut by 0 bases, the J end by 1 base, with 6 bases between. This CDR3 has 14 residues. Germline V gene data show CDR1 as SGHRS and CDR2 as YFSETQ. The CDR3 DNA reads TGCGCCAGCAGCTTGGGAGCGGGCACAGATACGCAGTATTTT. This sequence encodes CASSLGAGTDTQYF.

The chain joins TRBV5-4 to TRBJ1-4, with TRBD1 matching over 7 bases. Germline CDR1 is SGHNT and CDR2 is YYREEE (reference sequence). There are 16 residues in the CDR3. The junction had 11 bases not matched to a gene; V was cut back by 2 bases and J by 7 bases. In DNA, the CDR3 is TGTGCCAGCAGCTTTAACAACAGGGGTGGGGGTGAAAAACTGTTTTTT. Translating it yields CASSFNNRGGGEKLFF.

V usage is TRBV9 and J usage is TRBJ1-3; the D gene is possibly TRBD1 (5 bases). V gave up 0 bases and J gave up 0 bases, with 10 bases separating them. Per germline, CDR1 SGDLS and CDR2 YYNGEE. The CDR3 runs to 16 residues. The CDR3 here is CASSVARGSSGNTIYF. CDR3 DNA: TGTGCCAGCAGCGTAGCCCGGGGGAGCTCTGGAAACACCATATATTTT.

A single count supports this clone. This rearrangement joins TRBV6-6 to TRBJ2-3; D perhaps matches TRBD2 (5 bases). The CDR3 contains 15 residues. The V gene's germline CDR1 is MNHNY and CDR2 SVGAGI (reference sequence). Between the trimmed V and J ends, which lost 0 bases and 4 bases, there was a span of 11 bases. CDR3 amino acids: CASSYSSDSPDTQYF. The CDR3 bases are TGTGCCAGCAGTTACTCTAGCGATTCGCCAGATACGCAGTATTTT.

The genes are TRBV9 and TRBJ2-5; TRBD2 matches at 12 bases. The CDR3 consists of 16 residues. V trimming: 3 bases; J trimming: 4 bases; junction bases outside the gene matches: 7. CDR1 and CDR2 (germline): SGDLS, YYNGEE. The CDR3 reads CASSAASGRAPETQYF. In nucleotides, the CDR3 is TGTGCCAGCAGCGCAGCTAGCGGGAGGGCCCCAGAGACCCAGTACTTC. Full variable domain (rest looked up from reference TRBV9 and TRBJ2-5): DSGVTQTPKHLITATGQRVTLRCSPRSGDLSVYWYQQSLDQGLQFLIQYYNGEERAKGNILERFSAQQFPDLHSELNLSSLELGDSALYFCASSAASGRAPETQYFGPGTRLLVL.

V and J are TRBV6-5 and TRBJ1-1; D is unclear. The germline gives CDR1 MNHEY, CDR2 SVGAGI. V lost 8 bases and J 4 bases, leaving 14 bases between the germline ends. There are 13 residues in the CDR3. The CDR3 DNA reads as TGTGCCAGCGCCGCTGGGCGCCTCACTGAAGCTTTCTTT. The encoded protein is CASAAGRLTEAFF.

This chain uses TRBV9 with TRBJ1-4; possibly TRBD1 for D (5 bases). Between the trimmed V and J ends, which lost 1 base and 2 bases, there was a span of 9 bases. This CDR3 is built from 15 residues. The germline CDR1 and CDR2 sequences are SGDLS and YYNGEE. The CDR3 region is CASSVYGGTNEKLFF. The CDR3 DNA follows: TGTGCCAGCAGCGTATATGGGGGGACTAATGAAAAACTGTTTTTT.

The CDR3 is CASSSVATAIYGYTF. The DNA for the CDR3 is TGTGCCAGCAGCTCCGTTGCGACAGCTATCTATGGCTACACCTTC. The genes are TRBV11-3 and TRBJ1-2; TRBD1 might be the D (5 bases). The germline CDR1 and CDR2 sequences are SGHNT and YENEEA. Trimming took off 4 bases at V and 4 bases at J, with 16 bases between the two ends. The CDR3 spans 15 residues. The full variable domain, its missing parts supplied by reference TRBV11-3 and TRBJ1-2, is EAGVVQSPRYKIIEKKQPVAFWCNPISGHNTLYWYLQNLGQGPELLIRYENEEAVDDSQLPKDRFSAERLKGVDSTLKIQPAELGDSAVYLCASSSVATAIYGYTFGSGTRLTVV.

The V and J genes are TRBV24-1 and TRBJ2-7; TRBD1 matches at 9 bases. The junction had 15 bases not matched to a gene; V was cut back by 7 bases and J by 3 bases. This CDR3 has 17 residues. Germline loops: CDR1 KGHDR, CDR2 SFDVKD. CDR3: CATSAEPNRGRNYEQYF. DNA of the CDR3: TGTGCCACCAGCGCGGAACCTAACAGGGGGCGAAACTACGAGCAGTACTTC.

The chain uses TRBV30 and TRBJ1-4; 7 positions match TRBD1. CDR1 is GTSNPN and CDR2 is SVGIG in the germline V gene (reference sequence). The CDR3 contains 14 residues. The V segment lost 3 bases and the J segment 8 bases; nucleotides outside the gene matches: 9. The CDR3 sequence is CAWRPKTGDEKLFF. The CDR3 region has the DNA TGTGCCTGGAGACCAAAAACAGGGGACGAAAAACTGTTTTTT.

The chain employs TRBV3-1 (or the pseudogene TRBV3-2) and TRBJ2-3, with 10 nucleotides matching TRBD2. The germline V gene has CDR1 LGHDT and CDR2 YNNKEL (reference sequence). The J segment lost 1 base and the V segment lost 5 bases, leaving 9 bases of the junction unmatched. There are 17 residues in the CDR3. The CDR3 DNA reads as TGTGCCAGCAGCGAGGCCGGAACTAGCGGGGGCACAGATACGCAGTATTTT. This sequence encodes CASSEAGTSGGTDTQYF.

The V and J genes are TRBV20-1 and TRBJ2-5; D perhaps matches TRBD2 (5 bases). The CDR3 consists of 11 residues. V dropped 6 bases and J dropped 3 bases, with 8 bases sitting between them. Germline CDR1 is DFQATT and CDR2 is SNEGSKA (reference sequence). The CDR3 protein is CSATGKETQYF. DNA for the CDR3: TGCAGTGCCACGGGAAAAGAGACCCAGTACTTC.

The chain employs TRBV5-1 and TRBJ1-1; D is unresolved. Trimming left V 0 bases short and J 10 bases short, with 13 bases between. This CDR3 region has 13 residues. The germline V gene encodes CDR1 SGHRS and CDR2 YFSETQ. CDR3 sequence (DNA): TGCGCCAGCAGCTTGGAACCCAGCGGTGTAGCTTTCTTT. Protein: CASSLEPSGVAFF.

This clone came up a few times. The chain recombines TRBV10-1 with TRBJ2-7; TRBD2 agrees at 8 bases. Trimming removed 5 bases from V and 5 bases from J; junction bases left unmatched: 11. The length of the CDR3 is 15 residues. CDR1 and CDR2 from the germline V gene are WNHNN and SYGVQD (reference sequence). The CDR3 nucleotides read TGCGCCAGCAGTCCGTGGACTAGCAAGATCGACGAGCAGTACTTC. Its protein product is CASSPWTSKIDEQYF.

The chain joins TRBV7-9 to TRBJ1-1; 7 bases map to TRBD1. This CDR3 contains 15 residues. Germline CDR1 is SEHNR and CDR2 is FQNEAQ (reference sequence). The V and J ends lost 3 bases and 5 bases, in that order; junction bases with no gene match: 9. The CDR3 sequence is CASSFDETGRTEAFF. Here the CDR3 DNA reads TGTGCCAGCAGCTTTGACGAGACAGGGAGGACTGAAGCTTTCTTT. Full variable domain (rest looked up from reference TRBV7-9 and TRBJ1-1): DTGVSQNPRHKITKRGQNVTFRCDPISEHNRLYWYRQTLGQGPEFLTYFQNEAQLEKSRLLSDRFSAERPKGSFSTLEIQRTEQGDSAMYLCASSFDETGRTEAFFGQGTRLTVV.

This clone appeared a single time. The chain uses TRBV9 and TRBJ1-2; unclear D gene. Trimming cost V 4 bases and J 2 bases, with 6 bases left between them. The germline gives CDR1 SGDLS, CDR2 YYNGEE. CDR3 size: 12 residues. The CDR3 spells CASSPENYGYTF. The CDR3 DNA reads as TGTGCCAGCAGCCCGGAGAACTATGGCTACACCTTC.

This clone was detected once. The chain joins TRBV19 to TRBJ2-7; TRBD2 aligns across 15 bases. The CDR3 runs 20 residues. V lost 1 base, J lost 0 bases, and 10 bases stayed unmatched. The germline V gene encodes CDR1 LNHDA and CDR2 SQIVND (reference sequence). The CDR3 protein is CASSIVSGLAGGPFSYEQYF. CDR3 nucleotide sequence: TGTGCCAGTAGTATAGTCTCCGGACTAGCGGGAGGGCCCTTCTCCTACGAGCAGTACTTC.

The chain employs TRBV28 and TRBJ1-1; 9 nucleotides agree with TRBD1. V dropped 5 bases and J dropped 3; count of bases not matched to a gene: 13. In germline, CDR1 is MDHEN, CDR2 SYDVKM. This CDR3 contains 17 residues. CDR3 protein: CASSTPGQGKGDTEAFF. In nucleotides, the CDR3 is TGTGCCAGCAGTACCCCGGGACAGGGAAAGGGAGACACTGAAGCTTTCTTT.

This chain links TRBV18 with TRBJ1-3; D unclear. Trimming removed 5 bases from V and 1 base from J, with 18 bases in between. The CDR3 loop spans 17 amino acids. Germline V gene sequence: CDR1 KGHSH, CDR2 LQKENI. CDR3 sequence reads: CASSETTVALSGNTIYF. In DNA form, the CDR3 reads TGTGCCAGCTCAGAGACGACTGTAGCCCTTTCTGGAAACACCATATATTTT. Supplemented by reference TRBV18 and TRBJ1-3, the full variable domain reads NAGVMQNPRHLVRRRGQEARLRCSPMKGHSHVYWYRQLPEEGLKFMVYLQKENIIDESGMPKERFSAEFPKEGPSILRIQQVVRGDSAAYFCASSETTVALSGNTIYFGEGSWLTVV.

Regarding this clone: At the DNA level, this CDR3 is encoded by other sequences in the same sample as well. The V gene is TRBV6-2 or TRBV6-3, the J gene TRBJ1-5; D is ambiguous. Germline values: CDR1 MNHEY, CDR2 SVGEGT. The CDR3 is 14 amino acids. The ends were cut back, 5 bases at V and 4 bases at J, with 12 bases in the middle. In nucleotides, the CDR3 is TGTGCCAGCAGTCCCGGCGGATCGAATCAGCCCCAGCATTTT. Protein sequence: CASSPGGSNQPQHF.

The chain links TRBV6-5 to TRBJ1-2, with D perhaps matching TRBD1 (6 bases). The length of the CDR3 is 14 residues. Germline loops: CDR1 MNHEY, CDR2 SVGAGI. The V gene lost 5 bases and the J gene lost 8 bases, with 18 bases spanning the gap. CDR3: CASSQTGQHWGYTF. In nucleotides, the CDR3 is TGTGCCAGCAGTCAAACAGGACAGCACTGGGGCTACACCTTC.